These T cell receptor beta chains were read from a single sample in a study of a mutant IDH1 vaccine in newly diagnosed glioma. Their recognized antigens are unknown. The table came from immunoSEQ multiplex PCR; TCRdb's copy has only in-frame clones and leaves some out. This sample carries 55,000 or so clones, 80% of them seen once, and the ten largest clones take more than 5%. The starting material was PBMCs, obtained from a glioma patient whose treatment included an IDH1 peptide vaccine. The receptor source for this set is a man aged 40-49 years with glioma. Both conserved end residues are trimmed from each CDR3. The D gene is left open where the match is weak.

J gene,CDR3 length,V gene,D gene,CDR3 protein
TRBJ1-4,12,TRBV6-6,-,ASSSWGANEKLF
TRBJ2-3,16,TRBV29-1,TRBD2,SVEDLRGGASRTDTQY
TRBJ2-5,16,TRBV15,TRBD1,ATSRARDRGHSQETQY
TRBJ2-7,14,TRBV5-1,-,ASSLMGVGGSYEQY
TRBJ2-1,15,TRBV2,-,ASSEPLPMDPGNEQF
TRBJ1-1,13,TRBV4-1,-,ASSTQEDRNTEAF
TRBJ2-7,13,TRBV6-5,-,ASTAGQQRGYEQY
TRBJ2-7,13,TRBV6-5,-,ASRRGQGGSYEQY
TRBJ1-1,11,TRBV10-2,TRBD1,ASRRQGDTEAF
TRBJ2-7,10,TRBV30,TRBD1,ASTRGQAKTY
TRBJ1-1,9,TRBV20-1,-,SALVSTEAF
TRBJ2-7,12,TRBV27,-,ASSPQTSGVAQY
TRBJ2-1,11,TRBV29-1,TRBD2,SAVGLAGNEQF
TRBJ1-1,13,TRBV4-1,TRBD1,ASSHRQGMRTEAF
TRBJ2-3,15,TRBV9,-,ASSELGGGTAINTQY
TRBJ2-5,11,TRBV9,-,ASSVEWEETQY
TRBJ2-7,12,TRBV6-5,TRBD2,ASRSTSATYEQY
TRBJ2-7,11,TRBV4-2,-,ASSQDALYEQY
TRBJ2-2,9,TRBV30,-,AWAHSGELF
TRBJ1-2,13,TRBV5-4,-,ASSLLGELNYGYT
TRBJ2-7,13,TRBV5-1,-,ASSPARAQSYEQY
TRBJ1-5,13,TRBV19,-,ASGAGLYSNQPQH
TRBJ2-7,12,TRBV4-2,-,ASSQDLATYEQY
TRBJ2-3,12,TRBV6-6,-,ASSYSSGPDTQY
TRBJ1-5,13,TRBV7-2,TRBD1,ASSTSRTGGRPQH
TRBJ1-1,11,TRBV30,-,ASGRRMNTEAF
TRBJ1-3,15,TRBV15,-,ATSRDMGGAGGNTIY
TRBJ1-3,13,TRBV15,-,ATTSGVAGGNTIY
TRBJ2-3,13,TRBV7-8,-,ASSFVTGFTDTQY
TRBJ1-1,12,TRBV30,-,AWSGGRVWTEAF
TRBJ2-2,10,TRBV7-2,-,ASSLRAGELF
TRBJ1-1,13,TRBV5-1,-,ASSPGPGMDTEAF
TRBJ2-5,10,TRBV10-2,-,ASSEVRETQY
TRBJ2-1,14,TRBV19,-,ASSLIGGDLGNEQF
TRBJ2-3,14,TRBV5-1,TRBD2,ASSYGSGASTDTQY
TRBJ2-1,13,TRBV6-1,-,ASSEVGGSYNEQF
TRBJ1-1,12,TRBV6-5,-,ASRQEGSGTEAF
TRBJ1-3,14,TRBV4-1,-,ASSQPRLVSGNTIY
TRBJ2-3,15,TRBV5-6,-,ASSSRVEGKVTDTQY
TRBJ2-1,14,TRBV7-2,-,ASSSLQGSSYNEQF
TRBJ2-7,11,TRBV6-5,-,ASSYSGAYEQY
TRBJ1-6,14,TRBV27,TRBD1,ASSFRLSGGNSPLH
TRBJ2-2,13,TRBV14,-,ASSKDRPNTGELF
TRBJ2-7,12,TRBV9,-,ASSAGSLGYEQY
TRBJ2-1,15,TRBV5-4,TRBD2,ASSLGGTSGSNNEQF
TRBJ2-5,11,TRBV10-3,-,AISPRGEETQY
TRBJ1-4,12,TRBV7-9,TRBD1,ASSRGQSNEKLF
TRBJ1-2,11,TRBV10-2,-,ASSLGREYGYT
TRBJ2-7,12,TRBV11-2,-,ASSFLGPGYEQY
TRBJ2-5,14,TRBV5-1,-,ASSAGTGGEQETQY
TRBJ2-5,15,TRBV18,TRBD2,ASSPRQTSGGEETQY